Below are 21 T cell receptor beta chains sequenced from a single sample in a study of human CD8 memory T cell subsets. Generation of TCR beta libraries used UMI-labeled 5' RACE. TCRdb re-analyzed the 5' RACE reads; it lists each CDR3 protein once, without DNA. This sample's table has about 6,700 distinct CDR3 sequences. Early memory CD8+ T cells that were CCR7+ PD-1+ TIGIT+ with exhausted-like traits constituted the TPEX cells. Sequenced sample: CD8+ T cells from PBMCs. The receptors were gathered from a human donor in good health.

The chain carries TRBV27 and TRBJ2-5. This CDR3 has 11 residues. Germline V lookup: CDR1 MNHEY, CDR2 SMNVEV (reference sequence). The CDR3 is CASRSQETQYF.

This chain connects TRBV19 to TRBJ2-7. The germline V gene has CDR1 LNHDA and CDR2 SQIVND (reference sequence). This CDR3 contains 15 residues. The CDR3 spells CASSIEVVGSYEQYF.

The chain has TRBV20-1 and TRBJ2-7; no DNA is available, so the TRBD2 call from TCRdb remains unchecked. This CDR3 is 13 amino acids long. The germline gives CDR1 DFQATT, CDR2 SNEGSKA (reference sequence). The chain's CDR3 is CSADPSGEYEQYF.

The chain employs TRBV20-1 and TRBJ2-1; TCRdb proposes TRBD2, but this gene call is untestable without DNA. This CDR3 region has 16 residues. Germline lookup yields CDR1 DFQATT and CDR2 SNEGSKA (reference sequence). CDR3: CSAREPLAGEPNEQFF.

The V call is TRBV12-3 or TRBV12-4, the J call TRBJ2-7; TCRdb's D call, TRBD2, is unchecked because there is no DNA. This CDR3 has 16 residues. CDR3: CASSLGTSGVSYEQYF.

This chain links TRBV29-1 with TRBJ2-1. The germline V gene has CDR1 SQVTM and CDR2 ANQGSEA. The CDR3 consists of 14 residues. Here the CDR3 reads CSVDRRTVYNEQFF.

This clonotype is classed as medium-sized by frequency. This chain joins TRBV7-6 and TRBJ2-3; TCRdb designates TRBD2, a call that cannot be tested without DNA. CDR1 is SGHVS, CDR2 FNYEAQ, per germline. This CDR3 is built from 16 residues. This chain's CDR3 is CASSSIQRGSTDTQYF.

The chain recombines TRBV7-3 with TRBJ2-1; the TCRdb call, TRBD2, lacks DNA for checking. The CDR3 length is 13 residues. The germline CDR1 and CDR2 sequences are SGHTA and FQGTGA. The CDR3 here is CASSMTTYNEQFF.

This sequence joins TRBV13 and TRBJ2-3; TCRdb outputs TRBD2, but without DNA this stays unchecked. The CDR3 sequence is 13 residues long. Per the germline V gene, CDR1 is PRHDT and CDR2 is FYEKMQ (reference sequence). The CDR3 sequence: CASSSLGLDTQYF.

Its frequency marks this clonotype as medium-sized. V and J are TRBV20-1 and TRBJ1-4; with no DNA, the TCRdb D assignment of TRBD1 cannot be verified. Germline V gene sequence: CDR1 DFQATT, CDR2 SNEGSKA (reference sequence). The CDR3 consists of 12 residues. This CDR3 is CSAIGDGEKLFF.

This sequence joins TRBV5-1 and TRBJ2-7; with no DNA, the TCRdb D assignment of TRBD1 cannot be verified. The CDR3 runs to 13 residues. Germline loops: CDR1 SGHRS, CDR2 YFSETQ. The CDR3 loop is CASSVRTGYEQYF.

V usage is TRBV20-1 and J usage is TRBJ2-7; TCRdb's D gene call, TRBD2, goes unchecked for lack of DNA. The germline gives CDR1 DFQATT, CDR2 SNEGSKA (reference sequence). The CDR3 length is 13 residues. The CDR3 region is CSARVAGVYEQYF.

The CDR3 sequence: CASSSGTGSYEQYF. The genes are TRBV7-6 and TRBJ2-7; lacking DNA, the TRBD1 call made by TCRdb goes unchecked. The CDR3 contains 14 residues. Germline CDR1 reads SGHVS; CDR2 reads FNYEAQ.

The CDR3 reads CASSSQGQGNYEQYF. This chain joins TRBV13 and TRBJ2-7; TCRdb names TRBD1, which stays unverified in the absence of DNA. CDR1 and CDR2 from the germline V gene are PRHDT and FYEKMQ (reference sequence). The CDR3 contains 15 residues.

The V and J genes are TRBV2 and TRBJ1-1. Germline assignment: CDR1 SNHLY and CDR2 FYNNEI. The CDR3 is 12 residues long. CDR3 sequence reads: CASSDRPRLAFF.

The chain combines TRBV7-6 with TRBJ1-5. This CDR3 is 15 amino acids long. Germline assignment: CDR1 SGHVS and CDR2 FNYEAQ. The CDR3 sequence: CASSLALGSNQPQHF. Together with reference TRBV7-6 and TRBJ1-5, the CDR3 gives the full variable domain: GAGVSQSPRYKVTKRGQDVALRCDPISGHVSLYWYRQALGQGPEFLTYFNYEAQQDKSGLPNDRFSAERPEGSISTLTIQRTEQRDSAMYRCASSLALGSNQPQHFGDGTRLSIL.

The chain links TRBV7-2 to TRBJ2-3; TCRdb picks TRBD1, but there is no DNA to check that call. The CDR3 runs 15 residues. Germline V gives CDR1 SGHTA, CDR2 FQGNSA. CDR3: CASSLDWSGGDTQYF.

By frequency, this clonotype is medium-sized. The rearrangement joins TRBV9 to TRBJ1-1; absent DNA, TCRdb's TRBD1 call cannot be checked. Germline V gives CDR1 SGDLS, CDR2 YYNGEE. The CDR3 has 14 residues. The CDR3 spells CASSLRGFLTEAFF.

This chain connects TRBV10-3 to TRBJ2-3; TCRdb's D call, TRBD2, is unchecked because there is no DNA. Germline V gene lookup returns CDR1 ENHRY and CDR2 SYGVKD. The CDR3 totals 15 residues. The CDR3 sequence is CAISDGSGSGATQYF.

This sequence joins TRBV9 and TRBJ2-1. The V gene's germline CDR1 is SGDLS and CDR2 YYNGEE. The CDR3 consists of 17 residues. Here the CDR3 reads CASSVASFPGREDEQFF.

The CDR3 is CASSLPNQETQYF. This chain connects TRBV5-6 to TRBJ2-5. CDR1 and CDR2 (germline): SGHDT, YYEEEE. The CDR3 loop spans 13 amino acids.